The 19 T cell receptor beta chains below were found in one sample sequenced in a study of T cells after yellow fever vaccination. TCRdb reprocessed the 5' RACE reads with MiXCR, giving one entry per CDR3 protein. In the table there are 50,000 to 75,000 distinct CDR3 sequences, about 5.6% of which are singletons. Sequencing used PBMCs, either bulk or a sorted T-cell subset (CD4+, CD8+, memory, or dextramer-sorted; not recorded which), obtained on the day of the yellow fever booster vaccination. The receptor source for this set is a man between 18 and 35 years old who received the YFV17D yellow fever vaccine.

The rearrangement uses TRBV4-2 and TRBJ1-5; D call uncertain. The CDR3 is 16 residues long. Germline CDR1 and CDR2: LGHNA and YNFKEQ. The V and J ends lost 4 bases and 0 bases respectively, with 13 bases between them. CDR3 bases: TGTGCCAGCAGCCGGGAGGGAATCCTTAGCAATCAGCCCCAGCATTTT. It specifies CASSREGILSNQPQHF.

This clonotype was detected many times. The chain recombines TRBV9 with TRBJ2-3; TRBD2 agrees at 10 bases. J gave up 2 bases and V 5 bases, and 23 bases lay outside the gene matches. The CDR3 has 21 amino acids. Per germline, CDR1 SGDLS and CDR2 YYNGEE. CDR3 residues: CASSGSQGRLGSGGTTDTQYF. CDR3 nucleotide sequence: TGTGCCAGCAGTGGTAGCCAGGGCCGGCTGGGTAGCGGGGGGACCACAGATACGCAGTATTTT. The full variable domain, its missing parts supplied by reference TRBV9 and TRBJ2-3, is DSGVTQTPKHLITATGQRVTLRCSPRSGDLSVYWYQQSLDQGLQFLIQYYNGEERAKGNILERFSAQQFPDLHSELNLSSLELGDSALYFCASSGSQGRLGSGGTTDTQYFGPGTRLTVL.

This clonotype was counted between two and nine times. The gene calls are TRBV4-1 and TRBJ2-3, with unresolved D. V was trimmed by 4 bases and J by 6 bases, leaving 8 bases between them. The CDR3 is 12 residues long. CDR1 and CDR2 (germline): MGHRA, YSYEKL. CDR3 in amino acids: CASSPDMDTQYF. As DNA, the CDR3 is TGCGCCAGCAGCCCAGACATGGATACGCAGTATTTT.

The V gene is TRBV12-3 or TRBV12-4, the J gene TRBJ2-3; D is unresolved. The V end was cut by 4 bases, the J end by 1 base, with 3 bases between. The CDR3 sequence is 12 residues long. CDR3 region: CASSYRTDTQYF. The CDR3 nucleotides read TGTGCCAGCAGTTACCGCACAGATACGCAGTATTTT.

The chain recombines TRBV29-1 with TRBJ1-2; possibly TRBD1 for D (5 bases). V lost 6 bases and J lost 3, with 14 bases in between. Germline lookup yields CDR1 SQVTM and CDR2 ANQGSEA. This CDR3 region has 13 residues. The chain's CDR3 is CSVWARVDYGYTF. CDR3 bases: TGCAGCGTCTGGGCCAGGGTGGACTATGGCTACACCTTC.

This clonotype was counted ten times or more. J is TRBJ2-5 and V is TRBV6-5; 7 nucleotides match TRBD2. The CDR3 sequence is 13 residues long. Germline V gives CDR1 MNHEY, CDR2 SVGAGI. Germline trimming cut 4 bases from V and 5 bases from J; bases unmatched to any gene: 4. The CDR3 DNA follows: TGTGCCAGCAGTTTGAGAGCGGGGGAGACCCAGTACTTC. This gives the protein CASSLRAGETQYF.

J is TRBJ1-6 and V is TRBV4-1; no clear D. CDR1 and CDR2 (germline): MGHRA, YSYEKL. Between the trimmed V and J ends, which lost 1 base and 6 bases, there was a span of 7 bases. The CDR3 consists of 14 residues. DNA of the CDR3: TGCGCCAGCAGCCAAGCGTGGTTTAATTCACCCCTCCACTTT. This encodes CASSQAWFNSPLHF.

This clonotype was counted ten times or more. The chain uses TRBV27 and TRBJ1-1; no clear D. The CDR3 is 12 residues long. Germline CDR1 reads MNHEY; CDR2 reads SMNVEV (reference sequence). V was shortened by 5 bases and J by 3 bases, with 7 bases between the two germline ends. This chain's CDR3 is CASSLTDTEAFF. CDR3 coding DNA: TGTGCCAGCAGTCTCACGGACACTGAAGCTTTCTTT.

This clonotype was seen at least ten times. The V call is TRBV7-9, the J call TRBJ1-4; D gene unclear. The CDR3 contains 13 residues. Germline CDR1 reads SEHNR; CDR2 reads FQNEAQ (reference sequence). Trimming cost V 1 base and J 4 bases, with 4 bases left between them. CDR3: CASSLDSNEKLFF. The CDR3 DNA sequence: TGTGCCAGCAGCTTAGACAGTAATGAAAAACTGTTTTTT.

This clonotype has more than one count but fewer than ten. The chain is built from TRBV6-1 and TRBJ1-1, with D maybe TRBD1 (6 bases). The V gene's germline CDR1 is MNHNS and CDR2 SASEGT. Trimming removed 5 bases at V and 1 base at J, with 11 bases between. CDR3 length equals 14 residues. The CDR3, as DNA: TGTGCCAGCAGTTACCGGGACACGAACACTGAAGCTTTCTTT. Translation gives CASSYRDTNTEAFF.

The table lists this clonotype with a few counts. The rearrangement links TRBV7-6 to TRBJ1-3; D remains ambiguous. V shed 1 base and J shed 8 bases, with 12 bases lying between them. The CDR3 is made up of 14 amino acids. Germline CDR1 and CDR2: SGHVS and FNYEAQ. DNA of the CDR3: TGTGCCAGCAGCTTAGGGGGAGCCGGATACACCATATATTTT. It encodes CASSLGGAGYTIYF.

This clonotype came up many times. V is TRBV30 and J is TRBJ2-7; 8 bases line up with TRBD1. With 5 bases clipped from V and 5 bases from J, the junction kept 8 bases outside the gene matches. The CDR3 sequence is 13 residues long. CDR1 and CDR2 from the germline V gene are GTSNPN and SVGIG (reference sequence). CDR3: CAWHGDRRDEQYF. The CDR3 bases are TGTGCCTGGCACGGGGACAGGCGAGACGAGCAGTACTTC.

This clonotype was seen ten or more times. CDR3 nucleotide sequence: TGTGCCAGCAGTTTATCTCCCCCTGCCAGGACCCAAGAGACCCAGTACTTC. Its translation: CASSLSPPARTQETQYF. The rearrangement joins TRBV6-5 to TRBJ2-5; D unclear. Germline V gene lookup returns CDR1 MNHEY and CDR2 SVGAGI. CDR3 length equals 17 residues. Trimming took off 4 bases at V and 1 base at J, with 19 bases between the two ends.

The chain recombines TRBV24-1 with TRBJ2-2, with 12 nucleotides matching TRBD2. The CDR3 is 16 amino acids. Germline V lookup: CDR1 KGHDR, CDR2 SFDVKD. Trimming at V came to 3 bases and at J to 6 bases, leaving 4 bases not matched to a gene. The CDR3 region has the DNA TGTGCCACCAGTGATCCCGGACTAGCGGGGTCCGGGGAGCTGTTTTTT. Translation gives CATSDPGLAGSGELFF.

In its sample, this clonotype was seen many times. DNA of the CDR3: TGCGCCAGCAGCTCCCGACCGGGAGTTGGAACTGAAGCTTTCTTT. Translating gives CASSSRPGVGTEAFF. This chain links TRBV4-1 with TRBJ1-1; the D is unclear. V dropped 5 bases and J dropped 5 bases, with 18 bases sitting between them. CDR1 is MGHRA and CDR2 is YSYEKL in the germline V gene. The CDR3 runs to 15 residues.

This clonotype was detected ten times or more. The rearrangement links TRBV4-1 to TRBJ1-4; no reliable D call. Trimming cost V 0 bases and J 8 bases, with 13 bases left between them. The germline CDR1 and CDR2 sequences are MGHRA and YSYEKL. The length of the CDR3 is 15 residues. DNA for the CDR3: TGCGCCAGCAGCCAAGAATCCCCTTATGGGGAAAAACTGTTTTTT. It codes for CASSQESPYGEKLFF.

The rearrangement uses TRBV12-3 or TRBV12-4 and TRBJ2-1; either TRBD1 or TRBD2 may fit D (5 bases each). V lost 6 bases, J lost 7 bases, and 19 bases lay in between. The CDR3 length is 15 residues. The CDR3 loop reads CASSTDWGEGNEQFF. DNA for the CDR3: TGTGCCAGCAGCACTGACTGGGGCGAGGGGAATGAGCAGTTCTTC.

In DNA, the CDR3 is TGTGCCAGCAGTTCCAGTACAGGGTTCAGCAATCAGCCCCAGCATTTT. It translates to CASSSSTGFSNQPQHF. The chain is built from TRBV27 and TRBJ1-5; perhaps TRBD1 as D (6 bases). Deletions cut 4 bases from V and 1 base from J, with 14 bases between. The germline CDR1 and CDR2 sequences are MNHEY and SMNVEV (reference sequence). The CDR3 spans 16 residues.

The sample holds a few counts of this clonotype. The chain combines TRBV2 with TRBJ2-7; tentative D call: TRBD1 (6 bases). Trimming removed 7 bases from V and 0 bases from J, with 10 bases in between. In germline, CDR1 is SNHLY, CDR2 FYNNEI. The CDR3 extends over 13 amino acids. CDR3 loop: CASKRTVSYEQYF. DNA of the CDR3: TGTGCCAGCAAGCGGACAGTCTCCTACGAGCAGTACTTC.